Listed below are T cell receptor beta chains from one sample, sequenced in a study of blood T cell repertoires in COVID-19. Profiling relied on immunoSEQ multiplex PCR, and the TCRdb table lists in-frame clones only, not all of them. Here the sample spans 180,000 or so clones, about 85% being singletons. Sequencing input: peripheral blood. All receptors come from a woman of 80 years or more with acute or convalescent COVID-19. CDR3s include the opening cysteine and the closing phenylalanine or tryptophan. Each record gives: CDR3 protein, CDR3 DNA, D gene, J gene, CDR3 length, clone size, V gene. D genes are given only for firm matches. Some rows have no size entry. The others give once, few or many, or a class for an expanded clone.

CASSVSGGNQPQHF,TGTGCCAGCAGCGTCTCAGGGGGGAATCAGCCCCAGCATTTT,TRBD1,TRBJ1-5,14,-,TRBV7-9
CASSSPGLARFTGELFF,TGTGCCAGCAGCTCGCCGGGACTAGCGAGGTTCACCGGGGAGCTGTTTTTT,TRBD2,TRBJ2-2,17,-,TRBV7-3
CAIKSRGHNYGYTF,TGTGCCATCAAAAGCAGGGGGCATAACTATGGCTACACCTTC,TRBD1,TRBJ1-2,14,once,TRBV10-3
CATRGPVTDTQYF,TGTGCCACCAGGGGGCCTGTCACAGATACGCAGTATTTT,TRBD1,TRBJ2-3,13,-,TRBV19
CASSIQEGTEAFF,TGTGCCAGTAGTATACAGGAGGGAACTGAAGCTTTCTTT,-,TRBJ1-1,13,-,TRBV19
CAWSKGQGATGELFF,TGTGCCTGGAGTAAGGGACAGGGGGCCACCGGGGAGCTGTTTTTT,TRBD1,TRBJ2-2,15,few,TRBV30
CASTSTGNSPLHF,TGTGCCAGCACCAGTACAGGGAATTCACCCCTCCACTTT,-,TRBJ1-6,13,-,TRBV6-6
CASSLPRQGRNYGYTF,TGTGCCAGCAGCTTACCCCGACAGGGCCGAAACTATGGCTACACCTTC,TRBD1,TRBJ1-2,16,few,TRBV5-4
CASSLGGTGRDTQYF,TGTGCCAGCAGCTTAGGGGGGACAGGACGAGATACGCAGTATTTT,TRBD1,TRBJ2-3,15,-,TRBV7-7
CASSVNPLAPYEQYF,TGTGCCAGCAGCGTTAACCCGCTGGCTCCCTACGAGCAGTACTTC,-,TRBJ2-7,15,-,TRBV9
CASSLLNRVYGYTF,TGTGCCAGCAGCTTACTAAACAGGGTTTATGGCTACACCTTC,-,TRBJ1-2,14,-,TRBV7-2